This TCR beta chain derives from a study of blood T cells in healthy people across ages. Germline V gives CDR1 SGDLS, CDR2 YYNGEE. Trimming stripped 3 bases from V and 10 bases from J, with 19 bases between. There are 14 residues in the CDR3. Primed by a sample-barcoded 5' primer and a J-beta primer mix, a second PCR proceeded for roughly 7 to 11 cycles. TCRdb ran MiXCR on the 5' RACE reads and lists one entry per CDR3 protein. The sample holds around 1,000,000 distinct CDR3 sequences, 25% seen once. This clonotype has only a few counts. This same sample was also taken into another study, of T cells of mothers and their children.

Sequencing was done on a sample of blood. The chain recombines TRBV9 with TRBJ2-5; D call uncertain. The receptor's source is a girl aged 2-15 years in good health. CDR3 in amino acids: CASSASDPLYGQYF. CDR3 nucleotide sequence: TGTGCCAGCAGCGCATCGGACCCGTTGTACGGCCAGTACTTC.